This TCR beta chain was documented in a study of T-cell reconstitution after alpha-beta-depleted transplantation in children. This clonotype was observed a handful of times. As it was prepared, the TCRbeta library received unique molecular identifiers. TCRdb processed the PCR reads anew with MiXCR; each CDR3 protein has one entry. Among about 540,000 distinct CDR3 sequences listed, around 20% were seen once. The CDR3 is 16 amino acids. V gave up 7 bases and J gave up 1 base, with 18 bases separating them. Germline-derived CDR1 and CDR2 are LNHDA and SQIVND (reference sequence). Sequenced material: PBMCs from the stem cell graft donor, taken from the stem cell graft. The sequence derives from a human donor who donated a stem cell graft to a child with acute lymphoblastic leukemia. The chain has TRBV19 and TRBJ2-3; maybe TRBD1 (5 bases). The CDR3 DNA sequence: TGTGCCAGTAAAGGTACCACCACAGGAGGCACAGATACGCAGTATTTT. Protein: CASKGTTTGGTDTQYF.